Presented here are 10 T cell receptor beta chains from one specimen sequenced in a study of T-cell reconstitution after alpha-beta-depleted transplantation in children. Unique molecular identifiers were used in preparing the TCRbeta library. TCRdb recomputed calls from the PCR reads with MiXCR, one row per CDR3 protein. The sample includes fewer than 750,000 distinct CDR3 sequences, 27% of them seen just once. Material: PBMCs, obtained before TCRalphabeta/CD19-depleted stem cell transplant. These receptors were obtained from a boy in the first two years of life with Wiskott-Aldrich syndrome, due to receive a stem cell transplant.

The sample holds a few counts of this clonotype. CDR3 region: CASSTQLGTYNEQFF. The CDR3 nucleotides are TGTGCCAGCAGCACCCAACTAGGAACTTACAATGAGCAGTTCTTC. The chain joins TRBV11-2 to TRBJ2-1; the D gene is possibly TRBD2 (5 bases). CDR1 and CDR2 (germline): SGHAT, FQNNGV. The CDR3 is made up of 15 amino acids. The V gene lost 5 bases and the J gene lost 4 bases, with 15 bases spanning the gap.

V usage is TRBV5-5 and J usage is TRBJ2-7, with D unclear. CDR3 length: 14 residues. CDR1 and CDR2 (germline): SGHKS, YYEKEE (reference sequence). The V end lost 2 bases, the J end lost 0 bases, and 9 bases lay between the germline ends. The CDR3 reads CASSFGQSSYEQYF. CDR3 nucleotide sequence: TGTGCCAGCAGCTTTGGGCAGAGCTCCTACGAGCAGTACTTC.

A single count supports this clonotype. This chain connects TRBV7-2 to TRBJ2-7; 10 bases agree with TRBD2. The CDR3 spans 15 residues. With 7 bases clipped from V and 4 bases from J, the junction kept 10 bases outside the gene matches. In germline, CDR1 is SGHTA, CDR2 FQGNSA. The CDR3 here is CASTSGPGLAYEQYF. The CDR3 DNA sequence: TGTGCCAGCACCTCGGGGCCGGGACTAGCGTACGAGCAGTACTTC.

The V call is TRBV12-3 or TRBV12-4, the J call TRBJ1-6; D is undetermined. CDR3 size: 14 residues. With 6 bases removed from V and 9 bases from J, the gap between germline ends came to 15 bases. DNA of the CDR3: TGTGCCAGCAGCCTTTTGGCGGGAAGTTCACCCCTCCACTTT. Its protein product is CASSLLAGSSPLHF.

In the case of this clonotype: A junction end diverges from the germline sequence, so it may reflect a read error. This chain joins TRBV20-1 and TRBJ1-3, with a tentative D call TRBD1 (5 bases). CDR1 DFQATT and CDR2 SNEGSKA come from the germline V gene (reference sequence). The CDR3 has 15 amino acids. This chain's CDR3 is CSATPMRGDGYTIYF. The CDR3 DNA reads TGCAGTGCCACTCCAATGCGGGGGGATGGATACACCATATATTTT.

This clonotype was observed a few times. The chain links TRBV5-6 to TRBJ2-1, with 7 bases matching TRBD2. The V and J ends lost 4 bases and 0 bases, in that order; junction bases with no gene match: 7. Germline V CDR1 and CDR2: SGHDT, YYEEEE. The CDR3 covers 16 residues. For the CDR3, the DNA is TGTGCCAGCAGCACCTTAGCGGGTCACTCCTACAATGAGCAGTTCTTC. Its translation: CASSTLAGHSYNEQFF. Together with reference TRBV5-6 and TRBJ2-1, the CDR3 gives the full variable domain: DAGVTQSPTHLIKTRGQQVTLRCSPKSGHDTVSWYQQALGQGPQFIFQYYEEEERQRGNFPDRFSGHQFPNYSSELNVNALLLGDSALYLCASSTLAGHSYNEQFFGPGTRLTVL.

The chain couples TRBV5-6 to TRBJ2-1; TRBD2 matches 7 bases. CDR1 is SGHDT, CDR2 YYEEEE, per germline. The CDR3 consists of 15 residues. V was clipped by 5 bases and J by 3 bases; unmatched bases: 8. The CDR3 nucleotides read TGTGCCAGCAGACGAACTAGCGTGAGCTACAATGAGCAGTTCTTC. The encoded protein is CASRRTSVSYNEQFF. The whole variable domain, filled in from reference TRBV5-6 and TRBJ2-1, reads DAGVTQSPTHLIKTRGQQVTLRCSPKSGHDTVSWYQQALGQGPQFIFQYYEEEERQRGNFPDRFSGHQFPNYSSELNVNALLLGDSALYLCASRRTSVSYNEQFFGPGTRLTVL.

The V gene is TRBV10-3, the J gene TRBJ2-1; no clear D gene. V gave up 4 bases and J gave up 8 bases, with 9 bases separating them. The CDR3 is 12 residues long. Germline CDR1 and CDR2: ENHRY and SYGVKD. The CDR3 protein is CAISAILDEQFF. The CDR3 bases are TGTGCCATCAGTGCGATTCTTGATGAGCAGTTCTTC.

The table lists this clonotype with a few counts. The chain combines TRBV6-1 with TRBJ2-1, with D uncertain. The CDR3 is made up of 20 amino acids. The V and J ends lost 4 bases and 1 base respectively, with 26 bases between them. The germline V gene has CDR1 MNHNS and CDR2 SASEGT. The DNA of the CDR3 is TGTGCCAGCAGTGCAACGAGACCCCAACTCCCGAGTCCTTCCTACAATGAGCAGTTCTTC. It specifies CASSATRPQLPSPSYNEQFF.

This clonotype was recorded a few times. This chain uses TRBV7-2 with TRBJ2-5, with TRBD1 matching over 11 bases. The V gene's germline CDR1 is SGHTA and CDR2 FQGNSA. The junction had 2 bases not matched to a gene; V was cut back by 4 bases and J by 4 bases. The length of the CDR3 is 14 residues. The CDR3: CASSYGQGAETQYF. The CDR3 DNA reads as TGTGCCAGCAGCTACGGACAGGGGGCAGAGACCCAGTACTTC.